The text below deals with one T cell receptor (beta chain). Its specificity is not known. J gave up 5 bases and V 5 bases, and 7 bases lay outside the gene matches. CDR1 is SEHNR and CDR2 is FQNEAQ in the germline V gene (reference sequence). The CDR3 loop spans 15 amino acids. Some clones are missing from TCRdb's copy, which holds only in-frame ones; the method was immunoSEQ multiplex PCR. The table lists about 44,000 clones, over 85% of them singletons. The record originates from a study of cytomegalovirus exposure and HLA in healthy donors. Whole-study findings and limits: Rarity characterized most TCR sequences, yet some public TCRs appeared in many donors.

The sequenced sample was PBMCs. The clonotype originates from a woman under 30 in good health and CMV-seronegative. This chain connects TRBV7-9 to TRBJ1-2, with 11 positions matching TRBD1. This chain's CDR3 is CASSPQGQGVYGYTF. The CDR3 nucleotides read TGTGCCAGCAGCCCCCAGGGACAGGGGGTATATGGCTACACCTTC.